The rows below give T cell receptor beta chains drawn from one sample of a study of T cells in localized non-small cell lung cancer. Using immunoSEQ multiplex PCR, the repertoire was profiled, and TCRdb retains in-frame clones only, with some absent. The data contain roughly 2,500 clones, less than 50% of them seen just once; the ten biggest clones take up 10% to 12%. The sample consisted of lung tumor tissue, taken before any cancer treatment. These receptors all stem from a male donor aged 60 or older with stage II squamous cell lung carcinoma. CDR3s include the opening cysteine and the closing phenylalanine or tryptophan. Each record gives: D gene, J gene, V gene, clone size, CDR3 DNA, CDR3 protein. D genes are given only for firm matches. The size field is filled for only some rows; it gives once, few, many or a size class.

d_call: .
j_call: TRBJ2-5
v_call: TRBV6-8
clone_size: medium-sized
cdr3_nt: TGTGCCAGCAGTTATGGTGGGGTTCCAGGGGAGACCCAGTACTTC
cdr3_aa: CASSYGGVPGETQYF

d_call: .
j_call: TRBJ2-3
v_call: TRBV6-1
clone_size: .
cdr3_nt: TGTGCCAGCAGTGAAGCGCTTACAGGGAGCACAGATACGCAGTATTTT
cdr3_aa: CASSEALTGSTDTQYF

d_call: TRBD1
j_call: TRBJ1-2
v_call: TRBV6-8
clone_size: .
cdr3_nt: TGTGCCAGCAGGACGGGACAGGGGAAGGACTATGGCTACACCTTC
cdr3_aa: CASRTGQGKDYGYTF

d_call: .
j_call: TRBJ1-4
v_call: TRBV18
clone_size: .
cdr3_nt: TGTGCCAGCTCACCACTTCAGGAGGAAAAACTGTTTTTT
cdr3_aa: CASSPLQEEKLFF

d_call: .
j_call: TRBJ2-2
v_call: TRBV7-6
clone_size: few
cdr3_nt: TGTGCCAGCAGCTCCCGGGTCCTTAACACCGGGGAGCTGTTTTTT
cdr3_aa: CASSSRVLNTGELFF

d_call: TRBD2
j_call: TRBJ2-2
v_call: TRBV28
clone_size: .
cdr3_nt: TGTGCCAGCAGTTTAGGGGGGGCCGGGGAGCTGTTTTTT
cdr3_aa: CASSLGGAGELFF

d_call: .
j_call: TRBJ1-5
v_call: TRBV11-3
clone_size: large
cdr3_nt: TGTGCCAGCAGCTTAGTAGTGAATAGCAATCAGCCCCAGCATTTT
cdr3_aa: CASSLVVNSNQPQHF

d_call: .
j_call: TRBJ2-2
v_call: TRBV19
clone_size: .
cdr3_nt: TGTGCCAGTAGTTCTCCGAACACCGGGGAGCTGTTTTTT
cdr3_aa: CASSSPNTGELFF

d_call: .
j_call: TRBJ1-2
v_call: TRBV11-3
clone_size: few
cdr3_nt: TGTGCCAGCAGTGTGCCAACAGGAAAGTGGGGTTATGGCTACACCTTC
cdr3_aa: CASSVPTGKWGYGYTF

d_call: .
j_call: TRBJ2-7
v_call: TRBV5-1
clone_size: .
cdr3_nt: TGCGCCAGCAGCTTGGGAAGGGTCAGCTACGAGCAGTACTTC
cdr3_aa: CASSLGRVSYEQYF

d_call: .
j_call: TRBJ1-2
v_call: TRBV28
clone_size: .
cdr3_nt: TGTGCCAGCAGTTTCCGACCCGATCGCTTTTATGGCTACACCTTC
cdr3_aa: CASSFRPDRFYGYTF

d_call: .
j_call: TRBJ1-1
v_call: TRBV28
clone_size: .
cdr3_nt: TGTGCCAGCAGTTCACGGACTACAAGGGCTGAAGCTTTCTTT
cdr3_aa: CASSSRTTRAEAFF

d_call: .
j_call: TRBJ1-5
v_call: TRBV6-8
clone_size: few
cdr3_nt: TGTGCCAGCAGTAGGGACACTTATCAGCCCCAGCATTTT
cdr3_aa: CASSRDTYQPQHF

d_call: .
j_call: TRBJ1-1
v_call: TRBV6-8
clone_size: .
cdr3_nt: TGTGCCAGCACGACCGGGACGAACACTGAAGCTTTCTTT
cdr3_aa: CASTTGTNTEAFF

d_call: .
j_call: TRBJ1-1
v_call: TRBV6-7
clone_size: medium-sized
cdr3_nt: TGTGCCAGCAGTTGGGGGACTGAAGCTTTCTTT
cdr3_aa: CASSWGTEAFF

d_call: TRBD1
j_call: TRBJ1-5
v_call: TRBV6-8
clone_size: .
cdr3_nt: TGTGCCAGCATCCTCAGGGGACAGGGGAATCAGCCCCAGCATTTT
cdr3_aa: CASILRGQGNQPQHF